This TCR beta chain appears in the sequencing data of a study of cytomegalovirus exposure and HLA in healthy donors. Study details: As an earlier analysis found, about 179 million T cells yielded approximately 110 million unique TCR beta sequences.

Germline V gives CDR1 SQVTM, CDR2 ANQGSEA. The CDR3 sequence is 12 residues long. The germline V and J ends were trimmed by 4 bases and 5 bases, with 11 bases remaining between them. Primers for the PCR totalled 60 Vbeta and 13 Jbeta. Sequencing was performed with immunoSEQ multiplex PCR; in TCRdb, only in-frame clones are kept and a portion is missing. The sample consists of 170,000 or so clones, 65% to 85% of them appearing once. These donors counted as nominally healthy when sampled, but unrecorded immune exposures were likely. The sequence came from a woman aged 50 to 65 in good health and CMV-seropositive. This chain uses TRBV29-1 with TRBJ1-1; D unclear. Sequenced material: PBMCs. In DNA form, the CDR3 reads TGCAGCGTTGTGAGAGGCGGGACTGAAGCTTTCTTT. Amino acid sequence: CSVVRGGTEAFF.